This T cell receptor beta chain was profiled in a study of cytomegalovirus exposure and HLA in healthy donors. There are a few counts of this clone. PCR employed 60 Vbeta and 13 Jbeta primers. Per the study methods: Roughly 76 million unique TCR beta chains, some 9.9 million of them shared, were counted by a later analysis. Profiled with immunoSEQ multiplex PCR; TCRdb holds only in-frame clones, not every one. Clonal size and the V and J genes are those of that table, whereas D and trimming came from the DNA. The profile shows tens of thousands of clones, less than 80% of them singletons. Sequencing was done on a sample of PBMCs. The sequence derives from a woman aged 40 to 50 in good health and CMV-seronegative.

CDR3: CASSSYRGFPYEQYF. DNA of the CDR3: TGTGCCAGCAGCTCCTACAGGGGGTTCCCCTACGAGCAGTACTTC. The J gene is TRBJ2-7, the V gene TRBV5-6; TRBD1 agrees at 8 bases. The CDR3 is 15 amino acids. The V and J ends lost 3 bases and 2 bases, in that order; junction bases with no gene match: 7. Germline lookup yields CDR1 SGHDT and CDR2 YYEEEE.